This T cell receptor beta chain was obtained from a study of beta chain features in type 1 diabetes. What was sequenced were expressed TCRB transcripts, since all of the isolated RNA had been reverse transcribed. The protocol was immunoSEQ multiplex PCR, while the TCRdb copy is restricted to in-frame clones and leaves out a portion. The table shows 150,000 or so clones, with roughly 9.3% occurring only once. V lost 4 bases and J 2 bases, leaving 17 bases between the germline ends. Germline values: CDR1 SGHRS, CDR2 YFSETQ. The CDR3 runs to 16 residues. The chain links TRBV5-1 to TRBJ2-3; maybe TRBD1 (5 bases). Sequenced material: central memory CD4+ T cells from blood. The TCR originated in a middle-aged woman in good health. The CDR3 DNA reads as TGCGCCAGCAGCCAGGGTGTGGGCCTTTCCACAGATACGCAGTATTTT. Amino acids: CASSQGVGLSTDTQYF.